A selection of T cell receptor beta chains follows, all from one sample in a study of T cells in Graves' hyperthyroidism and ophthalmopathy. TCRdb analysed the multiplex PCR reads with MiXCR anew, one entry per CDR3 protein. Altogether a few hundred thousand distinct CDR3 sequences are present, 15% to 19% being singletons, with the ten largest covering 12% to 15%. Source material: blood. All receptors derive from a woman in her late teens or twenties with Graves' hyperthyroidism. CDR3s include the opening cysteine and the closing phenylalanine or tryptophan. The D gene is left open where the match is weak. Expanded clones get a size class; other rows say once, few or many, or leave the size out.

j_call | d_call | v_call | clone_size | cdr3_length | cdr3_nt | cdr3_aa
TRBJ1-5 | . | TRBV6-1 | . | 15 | TGTGCCAGCAGAGGGGGGGGGGCGAGCAATCAGCCCCAGCATTTT | CASRGGGASNQPQHF
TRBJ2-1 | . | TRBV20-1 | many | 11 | TGCAGTGCTCCCCTGGGTAATGAGCAGTTCTTC | CSAPLGNEQFF
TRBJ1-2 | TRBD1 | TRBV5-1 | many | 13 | TGCGCCAGCAGTCGCGACAGGGGGGGCGGCTACACCTTC | CASSRDRGGGYTF
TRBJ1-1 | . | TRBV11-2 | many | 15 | TGTGCCAGCAGCTTAGATCGATTCCGGTCCGCTGAAGCTTTCTTT | CASSLDRFRSAEAFF
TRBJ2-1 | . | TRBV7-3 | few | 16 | TGTGCCAGCAGCTTAATGGGGGTTCCGGGGTACAATGAGCAGTTCTTC | CASSLMGVPGYNEQFF
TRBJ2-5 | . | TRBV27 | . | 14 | TGTGCCAGCAGTTTAGTGAGGGCAAGTGAGACCCAGTACTTC | CASSLVRASETQYF
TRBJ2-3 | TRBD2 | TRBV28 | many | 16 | TGTGCCAGCACTGAAATTCTAGCGGGAGGCACAGATACGCAGTATTTT | CASTEILAGGTDTQYF
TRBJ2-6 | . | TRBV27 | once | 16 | TGTGCCAGCAGTTTATTTTCAGGGGCCGGGGCCAACGTCCTGACTTTC | CASSLFSGAGANVLTF
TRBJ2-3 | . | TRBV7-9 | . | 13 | TGTGCCAGCAGCTTCACCCCCCTTGATACGCAGTATTTT | CASSFTPLDTQYF
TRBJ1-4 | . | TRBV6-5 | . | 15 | TGTGCCAGCAGTTATGGGGGACCACCCGAAGAAAAACTGTTTTTC | CASSYGGPPEEKLFF
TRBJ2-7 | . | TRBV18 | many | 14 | TGTGCCAGCTCACCGGGGAGCGGCCCCTACGAGCAGTACTTC | CASSPGSGPYEQYF
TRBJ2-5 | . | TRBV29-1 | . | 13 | TGCAGCGTTGAGGGGATATTACAGGGGACCCAGTACTTC | CSVEGILQGTQYF
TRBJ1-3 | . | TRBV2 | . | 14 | TGTGCCAGCACAGGGGCTGGGGCTGGAAACACCATATATTTT | CASTGAGAGNTIYF
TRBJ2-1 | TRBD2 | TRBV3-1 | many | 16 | TGTGCCAGCAGCCAAGGGGGCGGGAGGCTCTACAATGAGCAGTTCTTC | CASSQGGGRLYNEQFF
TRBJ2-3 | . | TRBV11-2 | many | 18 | TGTGCCAGCAGCCTTTCGATACTGGGGGCGATGGACACAGATACGCAGTATTTT | CASSLSILGAMDTDTQYF
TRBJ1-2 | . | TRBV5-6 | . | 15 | TGTGCCAGCAGTCCCCATCGCGGGGTCGCCTATGGCTACACCTTC | CASSPHRGVAYGYTF
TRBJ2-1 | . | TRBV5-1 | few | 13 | TGCGCCAGCAGCTTGGCCCTTTCCAATGAGCAGTTCTTC | CASSLALSNEQFF
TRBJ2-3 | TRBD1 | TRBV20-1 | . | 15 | TGCAGTGCCTCCCGGGACAGGGGGCGAACAGATACGCAGTATTTT | CSASRDRGRTDTQYF
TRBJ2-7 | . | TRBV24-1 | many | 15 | TGTGCCACCACCGCGGGTCGAAGTAGGGTCGACGAGCAGTACTTC | CATTAGRSRVDEQYF
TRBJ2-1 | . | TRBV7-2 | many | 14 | TGTGCCAGCAGCTCCCTCTTTGTGGGGAATGAGCAGTTCTTC | CASSSLFVGNEQFF
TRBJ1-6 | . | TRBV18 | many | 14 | TGTGCCAGCTCACAGGACAGCCATAATTCACCCCTCCACTTT | CASSQDSHNSPLHF
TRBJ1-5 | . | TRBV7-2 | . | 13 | TGTGCCAGTAGTGCCTCGGGCAATCAGCCCCAGCATTTT | CASSASGNQPQHF
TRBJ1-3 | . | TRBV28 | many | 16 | TGTGCCAGCAGTTTAAACGGGATTATCTCTGGAAACACCATATATTTT | CASSLNGIISGNTIYF
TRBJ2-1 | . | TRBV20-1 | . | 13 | TGCAGTGCTAGACCGGACTGGTACAATGAGCAGTTCTTC | CSARPDWYNEQFF
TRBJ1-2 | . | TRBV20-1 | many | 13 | TGCAGTACCAGGATACCGACTAACTATGGCTACACCTTC | CSTRIPTNYGYTF
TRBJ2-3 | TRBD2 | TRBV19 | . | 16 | TGTGCCAGTAGTATCCCTAGCGGGGGGCTTACAGATACGCAGTATTTT | CASSIPSGGLTDTQYF
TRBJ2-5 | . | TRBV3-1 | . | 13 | TGTGCCAGCAGGGGGACTCTCGGGGAGACCCAGTACTTC | CASRGTLGETQYF
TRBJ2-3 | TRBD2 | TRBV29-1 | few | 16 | TGCAGCGTAAGGTCCGTGGCTAGCGGGCTAACAGATACGCAGTATTTT | CSVRSVASGLTDTQYF
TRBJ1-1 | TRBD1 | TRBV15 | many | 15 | TGTGCCACCAGCAGCGACAGGGGGCTATACACTGAAGCTTTCTTT | CATSSDRGLYTEAFF
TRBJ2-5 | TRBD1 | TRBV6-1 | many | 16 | TGTGCCAGCAGTACCCGGGACAGGGTATTGTCCGAGACCCAGTACTTC | CASSTRDRVLSETQYF
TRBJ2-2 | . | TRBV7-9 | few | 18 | TGTGCCAGCAGCTCAACATTAGATACAGGGACCAACACCGGGGAGCTGTTTTTT | CASSSTLDTGTNTGELFF
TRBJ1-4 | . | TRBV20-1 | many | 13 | TGCAGTGCTCGCGGACCGCGTAATGAAAAACTGTTTTTT | CSARGPRNEKLFF